The sequence of this T cell receptor (beta chain) was determined in a study of blood T cells in healthy people across ages (dated by TCRdb to the mid-2010s). Turning to the overall study: In model experiments, template switching captured about one uniquely barcoded TCR beta cDNA molecule for every two T cells. Age-related changes in TCR beta repertoire diversity were measured in the study by deep sequencing normalized with unique cDNA molecular identifiers. The donors were divided into four age groups: young (average roughly 15 years), middle-aged (roughly 42), aged (approximately 62) and long-lived (about 79). To avoid experimental bias, donors of different ages were spread randomly across the sequencing lanes. Using the same blood draw, the study looked at two additional independent replicas of 1 million unique cDNA reads for two donors, one aged 18 to 30 and the other aged 80 or older.

Donors were approximately 42 systemically healthy Caucasian individuals from Russia aged roughly 6 to 95 years. Around 10 milliliters of peripheral blood were collected from each donor into EDTA-treated Vacutainer tubes. Ficoll-Paque density-gradient centrifugation was used to isolate PBMCs, with at least 7 million obtained per sample. Trizol reagent was used to extract total RNA from PBMCs, with at least 6 micrograms per sample. For every donor, flow cytometry on a PBMC aliquot measured the percentage of naive CD45RAhigh/CD27high T cells. This clonotype was seen repeatedly, ten times or more. Its recognized antigen is unknown. No much larger clonotype is one base removed from it; base qualities were not supplied. Beyond this particular receptor, the publication reports: Because the CMV infection status of the donors was unknown, age-related changes in expanded clonotypes may potentially have been confounded. The long-lived group showed more naive CD4+ T cells, fewer expanded clones and increased TCR diversity than the aged group, suggesting age selection. Observed TCR beta diversity per million T cells fell roughly linearly with age, and a significant reduction was already apparent by age roughly 40. Estimates of total diversity from one million sequenced T cells were regarded as lower bounds and underestimates. Bulk unsorted PBMC profiling prevented conclusive comparison of naive and antigen-experienced compartments. A strong correlation was found between observed TCR beta diversity and the percentage of naive T cells measured by flow cytometry.

The protocol used for the library was 5' RACE. Instrument on record: Illumina HiSeq 2500. The second PCR ran for about 6 to 12 cycles and used a J-beta primer mix along with a sample-barcoded 5' primer. A template-switch 5' adaptor carrying 12 random nucleotides introduced a unique molecular identifier onto each TCR beta cDNA molecule. Each sample yielded at least 2.5 million CDR3-containing paired-end reads. First-strand cDNA synthesis was performed from all RNA using the Mint cDNA synthesis kit, with priming by a TRBC-specific oligonucleotide. Following uracil-DNA glycosylase treatment, a first 18-cycle PCR with universal primers M1SS and BC2_uni_R was performed on all cDNA. The authors' analysis ran thus. For normalization, 1 million high-quality reads, each with a distinct molecular identifier, were randomly selected from each sample. Instead of being binned into consensus sequences, reads with shared molecular identifiers were discarded. MiTCR, with a Q25 quality threshold and the strictest error-elimination algorithm, was used for CDR3 identification, clonotype clustering and error correction. A nonparametric unseen species model using Euler transformation provided a lower-bound estimate of total TCR beta diversity. Using fastp trimming at Q25 and MiXCR clonotype assembly, TCRdb reanalyzed the public sequencing data and kept in-frame beta chains. For every CDR3 protein sequence, its rows merge into one entry that carries the most common genes and DNA. TCRdb, rather than the study authors, made the V and J calls. The sample includes 650,000 to 700,000 distinct CDR3 sequences, with 32% observed a single time. In total, the top ten clones hold over 15% of the sample.

The germline V gene (reference sequence) gives CDR1 as DFQATT and CDR2 as SNEGSKA. V loses 5 bases of germline sequence and J loses 1 base, and the interval between the two ends is 6 bases. The CDR3 sequence holds 11 residues, the cysteine and phenylalanine included. The entry retains the CDR3 DNA only, 33 bases that are in frame from base 1. Input material: blood. The rearranged segments are TRBV20-1 and TRBJ2-7, with the identity of the D gene unclear. This clonotype was obtained from a woman older than 75 in good health. Donor details come from another sample of the same person, matched by shared clones. The DNA sequence is TGCAGTGCTTACAGATCCTACGAGCAGTACTTC. Its translation reads: CSAYRSYEQYF.